A selection of T cell receptor beta chains follows, all from one sample in a study of cytomegalovirus exposure and HLA in healthy donors. Assay: immunoSEQ multiplex PCR; the TCRdb copy retains only in-frame clones and omits some. In the table there are more than 90,000 clones, 75% of which are singletons. What was sequenced was PBMCs. These receptors were taken from a man aged 45-65 years in good health and CMV-seronegative. The CDR3 runs from the conserved cysteine through the conserved F or W. The D gene is left open where the match is weak. The listing skips clone size in some rows; elsewhere it reads once, few, many or a size class.

clone size	V gene	J gene	D gene	CDR3 DNA	CDR3 protein
once	TRBV6-5	TRBJ1-6	TRBD1	TGTGCCAGCAACCAGGGGGCCGGCTATAATTCACCCCTCCACTTT	CASNQGAGYNSPLHF
.	TRBV6-5	TRBJ1-1	TRBD1	TGTGCCAGCAGTTACTCGGGACAGCCCCTGAACACTGAAGCTTTCTTT	CASSYSGQPLNTEAFF
.	TRBV11-3	TRBJ2-3	TRBD2	TGTGCCAGCAGCCGAAGAGGGACTAGCGGGATCACAGATACGCAGTATTTT	CASSRRGTSGITDTQYF
.	TRBV5-6	TRBJ2-1	TRBD2	TGTGCCAGCAGCTCCCTTTGGACTAGCGGGTCCTACAATGAGCAGTTCTTC	CASSSLWTSGSYNEQFF
few	TRBV5-5	TRBJ1-5	.	TGTGCCAGCAGCGGGCGAAGGACAGCGTCCGATCAGCCCCAGCATTTT	CASSGRRTASDQPQHF
few	TRBV5-1	TRBJ2-3	TRBD1	TGCGCCAGCAGCGCAAGTCCCGGGACAGGGACAGATACGCAGTATTTT	CASSASPGTGTDTQYF
.	TRBV7-8	TRBJ2-3	.	TGTGCCAGCAGTTTCGGGACTGGGAATACAGATACGCAGTATTTT	CASSFGTGNTDTQYF
.	TRBV9	TRBJ1-2	.	TGTGCCAGCAGCGCCCGGAAAAGCGGGAACTATGGCTACACCTTC	CASSARKSGNYGYTF
.	TRBV2	TRBJ1-2	.	TGTGCCAGCAGTGAGGGGGGGCCGTTGGAAAACTATGGCTACACCTTC	CASSEGGPLENYGYTF
.	TRBV19	TRBJ2-7	TRBD1	TGTGCCAGTAGTAGGAAGGGGGCTATCGAGCAGTACTTC	CASSRKGAIEQYF
.	TRBV7-9	TRBJ2-2	TRBD2	TGTGCCAGCAGCTTATCAGGACTAGCGGGAGGGCTGAACACCGGGGAGCTGTTTTTT	CASSLSGLAGGLNTGELFF
.	TRBV7-3	TRBJ2-1	TRBD1	TGTGCCAGCAGCCCGAGCGGGACAGGGGCCTACAATGAGCAGTTCTTC	CASSPSGTGAYNEQFF
.	TRBV4-3	TRBJ2-4	TRBD1	TGCGCCAGCAGCCTAGACAGGGCCCGGGAAAACATTCAGTACTTC	CASSLDRARENIQYF
.	TRBV11-2	TRBJ1-1	.	TGTGCCAGCAGCTTTGCAGGGCGGGAAGCTTTCTTT	CASSFAGREAFF
.	TRBV5-6	TRBJ2-3	.	TGTGCCAGCAGTTTTGACAGGAGGCCGCAGTATTTT	CASSFDRRPQYF
.	TRBV5-4	TRBJ2-7	TRBD1	TGTGCCAGCAGCATAGGACAGGCCGATCCTGACGAGCAGTACTTC	CASSIGQADPDEQYF